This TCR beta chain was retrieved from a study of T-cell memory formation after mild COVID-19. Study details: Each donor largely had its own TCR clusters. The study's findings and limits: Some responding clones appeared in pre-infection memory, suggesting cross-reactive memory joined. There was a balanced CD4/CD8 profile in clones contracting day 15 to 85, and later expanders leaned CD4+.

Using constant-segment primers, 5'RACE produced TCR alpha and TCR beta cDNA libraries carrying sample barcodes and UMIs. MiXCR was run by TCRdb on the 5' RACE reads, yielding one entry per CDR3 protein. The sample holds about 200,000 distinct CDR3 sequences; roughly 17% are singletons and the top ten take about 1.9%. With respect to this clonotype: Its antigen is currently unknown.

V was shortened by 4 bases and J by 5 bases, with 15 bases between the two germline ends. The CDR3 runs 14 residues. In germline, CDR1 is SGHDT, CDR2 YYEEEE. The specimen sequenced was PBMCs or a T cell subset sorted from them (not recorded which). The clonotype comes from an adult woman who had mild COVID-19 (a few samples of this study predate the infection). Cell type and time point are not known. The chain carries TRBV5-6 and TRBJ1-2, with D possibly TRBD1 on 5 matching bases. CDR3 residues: CASSLRRGDYGYTF. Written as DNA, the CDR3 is TGTGCCAGCAGCCTGAGGCGGGGGGATTATGGCTACACCTTC. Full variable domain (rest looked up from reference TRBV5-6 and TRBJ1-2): DAGVTQSPTHLIKTRGQQVTLRCSPKSGHDTVSWYQQALGQGPQFIFQYYEEEERQRGNFPDRFSGHQFPNYSSELNVNALLLGDSALYLCASSLRRGDYGYTFGSGTRLTVV.